The TCR beta chain described here comes from a study of blood T cell repertoires in COVID-19. The wider study: COVID-19 samples from acute and convalescent phases originated in the United States, Italy and Spain. T cells, B-cell-depleted T cells, or PBMCs provided the cDNA or gDNA that served as material.

This CDR3 has 15 residues. Germline assignment: CDR1 MGHRA and CDR2 YSYEKL. Between the trimmed V and J ends, which lost 3 bases and 4 bases, there was a span of 15 bases. Original processing methods: How many nucleated cells were present was estimated from reference gene primer amplification. The method was immunoSEQ multiplex PCR; TCRdb's version includes in-frame clones alone and lacks a portion of them. Clone size and V and J calls were adopted from that table, with D and trimming inferred from the DNA. The sample lists 120,000 or so clones; 88% were seen once. Sequencing used peripheral blood. V usage is TRBV4-1 and J usage is TRBJ1-1; D may be TRBD1 (5 bases). The receptor was isolated from a human donor in a cohort sampled during active COVID-19. The CDR3 loop reads CASSHPPKGSTEAFF. CDR3 nucleotides: TGCGCCAGCAGCCACCCTCCCAAGGGGTCCACTGAAGCTTTCTTT.